The 10 T cell receptor beta chains given below trace back to one sample, sequenced in a study of blood T cell repertoires in COVID-19. Clones were sequenced by immunoSEQ multiplex PCR, and TCRdb holds only the in-frame ones, with some missing. The sample yields fewer than 200,000 clones, roughly 90% seen once. The sequencing input was peripheral blood. The receptors originated from a man between 65 and 79 years old with active or convalescent COVID-19.

The J gene is TRBJ2-2, the V gene TRBV5-1; 7 nucleotides match TRBD1. The germline V gene has CDR1 SGHRS and CDR2 YFSETQ. The trim removed 4 bases at V and 2 bases at J, leaving 8 bases unmatched. CDR3 length: 16 amino acids. The CDR3 spells CASSAMGQKNTGELFF. The CDR3 DNA reads TGCGCCAGCAGCGCTATGGGACAGAAAAACACCGGGGAGCTGTTTTTT.

The chain uses TRBV28 and TRBJ2-2; TRBD2 agrees at 11 bases. The CDR3 has 18 amino acids. Trimming removed 2 bases from V and 5 bases from J; junction bases left unmatched: 10. Germline assignment: CDR1 MDHEN and CDR2 SYDVKM. CDR3 in amino acids: CASSLIVFSSGRTGELFF. CDR3 in DNA: TGTGCCAGCAGTTTAATAGTCTTCTCTAGCGGGAGGACCGGGGAGCTGTTTTTT.

The chain combines TRBV3-1 (or the pseudogene TRBV3-2) with TRBJ1-2, with 8 bases matching TRBD1. The germline CDR1 and CDR2 sequences are LGHDT and YNNKEL (reference sequence). V shed 4 bases, J shed 0 bases, and the junction held 1 base outside the gene matches. The CDR3 has 14 amino acids. CDR3 sequence reads: CASSRGQANYGYTF. The CDR3, as DNA: TGTGCCAGCAGCCGGGGACAGGCTAACTATGGCTACACCTTC.

The count of this clone is one. The genes are TRBV6-5 and TRBJ1-1, with 7 bases matching TRBD1. The V segment lost 6 bases and the J segment 0 bases; nucleotides outside the gene matches: 1. The CDR3 contains 13 residues. Germline CDR1 MNHEY, CDR2 SVGAGI. CDR3 in DNA: TGTGCCAGCAGGGGACAGATGAACACTGAAGCTTTCTTT. Protein product: CASRGQMNTEAFF.

This chain uses TRBV7-2 with TRBJ1-3, with D tentatively TRBD1 (5 bases). V lost 5 bases, J lost 4 bases, and 12 bases lay in between. The CDR3 totals 14 residues. Germline CDR1 SGHTA, CDR2 FQGNSA. CDR3 residues: CASSLGRGGNTIYF. The CDR3 DNA sequence: TGTGCCAGCAGCCTCGGGAGGGGAGGAAACACCATATATTTT. Using reference TRBV7-2 and TRBJ1-3 for the parts outside the CDR3, the full variable domain is GAGVSQSPSNKVTEKGKDVELRCDPISGHTALYWYRQSLGQGLEFLIYFQGNSAPDKSGLPSDRFSAERTGGSVSTLTIQRTQQEDSAVYLCASSLGRGGNTIYFGEGSWLTVV.

The gene calls are TRBV18 and TRBJ1-2, with TRBD1 identical over 8 bases. Looked up from germline, CDR1 is KGHSH and CDR2 is LQKENI. With 5 bases clipped from V and 3 bases from J, the junction kept 11 bases outside the gene matches. The CDR3 spans 16 residues. The CDR3 nucleotides are TGTGCCAGCTCAACGCTGGGACAGGTCCCGGACTATGGCTACACCTTC. Translating it yields CASSTLGQVPDYGYTF.

The rearrangement uses TRBV10-3 and TRBJ1-5; possible D gene TRBD1, 6 bases. Germline lookup yields CDR1 ENHRY and CDR2 SYGVKD. This CDR3 has 14 amino acids. V lost 2 bases, J lost 3 bases, and 8 bases lay in between. The CDR3 DNA reads as TGTGCCATCAGTGAGACAGGGTTCAATCAGCCCCAGCATTTT. Protein sequence: CAISETGFNQPQHF.

J is TRBJ1-2 and V is TRBV6-5, with 12 bases matching TRBD1. The CDR3 runs to 15 residues. V was pared by 4 bases and J by 8 bases, with 8 bases of the junction left unmatched. Germline V CDR1 and CDR2: MNHEY, SVGAGI. The CDR3 DNA reads as TGTGCCAGCAGTTCTCCGGGACAGGGGGCGAGGGGCTACACCTTC. Translating gives CASSSPGQGARGYTF.

The V and J genes are TRBV2 and TRBJ1-5; TRBD1 matches 11 bases. Per the germline V gene, CDR1 is SNHLY and CDR2 is FYNNEI. The CDR3 totals 14 residues. J lost 7 bases, V lost 3 bases, and 2 bases had no gene match. The CDR3 spells CASSEGQGEQPQHF. In DNA form, the CDR3 reads TGTGCCAGCAGTGAGGGACAGGGGGAGCAGCCCCAGCATTTT.

This clone has more than one count but fewer than ten. The chain couples TRBV7-2 to TRBJ2-2; D is ambiguous. The CDR3 spans 14 residues. Germline V gene lookup returns CDR1 SGHTA and CDR2 FQGNSA. V lost 1 base, J lost 6 bases, and 9 bases lay in between. CDR3 residues: CASSLDGFAGELFF. The CDR3 DNA is TGTGCCAGCAGCTTAGACGGGTTCGCCGGGGAGCTGTTTTTT.